This T cell receptor beta chain was identified in a study of CD8 T cells in ankylosing spondylitis. Study-wide results and limits: The study identified a TCR beta motif of under ten highly homologous variants that appeared characteristic of ankylosing spondylitis blood. Disease-associated clones were CD8+ and fairly uncommon in peripheral blood.

This clonotype turned up a few times. What it binds is unknown. V dropped 5 bases and J dropped 8 bases, with 21 bases sitting between them. CDR1 is SGHTA and CDR2 is FQGNSA in the germline V gene. The CDR3 extends over 15 amino acids. TCRdb reprocessed the 5' RACE reads via MiXCR and lists one record per CDR3 protein. The sample has a few hundred thousand distinct CDR3 sequences; roughly 17% are singletons. The chain employs TRBV7-2 and TRBJ1-1; possible D gene TRBD1, 5 bases. The source material was blood, either unsorted or a sorted T cell fraction (not recorded which). The sequence derives from a male donor with ankylosing spondylitis. For the CDR3, the DNA is TGTGCCAGCAGCATCCCAGGGTATCCCCCTTCAGAAGCTTTCTTT. Protein product: CASSIPGYPPSEAFF.